The entry that follows covers one TCR beta chain sequence. Its antigen is unidentified. This CDR3 is built from 16 residues. Trimming removed 1 base at V and 10 bases at J, with 17 bases between. Germline assignment: CDR1 MNHNS and CDR2 SASEGT. The data were obtained in a study of graft-versus-host responses after intestinal transplantation. Study-level information: Each recipient received a multivisceral, liver-intestinal, or isolated intestinal graft. Notes on the study in general: Recipient-marrow GvH clones were detected, some having first appeared in ileum or blood.

The protocol was immunoSEQ multiplex PCR, while the TCRdb copy is restricted to in-frame clones and leaves out a portion. Of about 90,000 clones listed, 85% to 95% are singletons. This sequence originates from a human donor who was the organ donor for an intestinal transplant. Sequencing used unstimulated CD8+ T cells sorted from spleen or lymph node cells, obtained before transplant. The genes are TRBV6-1 and TRBJ1-6; a weak D match, TRBD1 (5 bases). The CDR3 is CASSEESPRQHSPLHF. CDR3 DNA sequence: TGTGCCAGCAGTGAAGAAAGTCCCCGACAGCACTCACCCCTCCACTTT.